This TCR beta chain came from a study of Ad26.COV2.S vaccination and SARS-CoV-2 variants. Study-level information: The vaccine Ad26.COV2.S was put into the muscle once, or twice with 56 days between.

Treatment in this sample: some 19 received Ad26.COV2.S at low or high dose, single or two shots; roughly five received placebo; per-sample allocation not given. Collection of the samples took place on day 63 after the first injection of vaccine or placebo. Produced via immunoSEQ multiplex PCR; TCRdb's table is partial and in-frame only. The table records 200,000 to 300,000 clones, 87% of them present only once. CDR1 SEHNR and CDR2 FQNEAQ come from the germline V gene (reference sequence). The CDR3 is 15 amino acids. Trimming pared 1 base from V and 8 bases from J, leaving 17 bases between. The source was peripheral blood, collected in a trial of Ad26.COV2.S vaccine versus placebo. This chain joins TRBV7-9 and TRBJ1-2, with a weak D call TRBD1 (5 bases). This TCR was recovered from a person aged 18-60 years who received the Ad26.COV2.S COVID-19 vaccine or a placebo. In DNA form, the CDR3 reads TGTGCCAGCAGCTTAGTCTCCGGGACGCCGATAGGCTACACCTTC. This encodes CASSLVSGTPIGYTF.